These 5 T cell receptor beta chains were all obtained from the same sample, sequenced in a study of blood T cell repertoires in COVID-19 (TCRdb year 2020). The library was prepared using the immunoSEQ multiplex PCR assay. TCRdb re-hosts the immuneACCESS table, in-frame sequences only. Its copies lack some clones; in the studies checked, an unresolved V gene accounts for under half of them, and the cause for the rest is not known. Within this sample are about 150,000 clones, with almost 85% of them counted one time only. Of the sample, over 12% is held by the ten largest clones. Sequencing input: peripheral blood. These receptors all stem from a man aged 18 to 29 with active or convalescent COVID-19.

This clone appeared once. V is TRBV2 and J is TRBJ2-3; 8 bases match TRBD2. V lost 3 bases, J lost 0 bases, and 2 bases stayed unmatched. This CDR3 spans 15 amino acids. Germline CDR1 is SNHLY and CDR2 is FYNNEI. CDR3 sequence reads: CASSEGGRSTDTQYF. DNA for the CDR3: TGTGCCAGCAGTGAGGGCGGGAGGAGCACAGATACGCAGTATTTT.

The J gene is TRBJ2-3, the V gene TRBV3-1 (or the pseudogene TRBV3-2); 7 bases line up with TRBD2. V lost 1 base and J lost 2; bases outside the gene matches: 6. Germline CDR1 is LGHDT and CDR2 is YNNKEL (reference sequence). This CDR3 spans 16 amino acids. The CDR3 protein is CASSQGTRRVTDTQYF. The CDR3 coding sequence is TGTGCCAGCAGCCAAGGGACTAGGAGGGTCACAGATACGCAGTATTTT.

The J gene is TRBJ1-6, the V gene TRBV10-2; tentatively, D is TRBD1 (5 bases). Trimming removed 6 bases at V and 8 bases at J, with 17 bases between. In germline, CDR1 is WSHSY, CDR2 SAAADI. The CDR3 has 15 residues. The CDR3 is CASSRVIGLDSPLHF. The DNA of the CDR3 is TGCGCCAGCAGCAGGGTAATTGGGCTTGATTCACCCCTCCACTTT.

Regarding this clone: This specimen includes other DNA sequences encoding the same CDR3. This chain connects TRBV7-9 to TRBJ2-3, with D possibly matching TRBD2 (6 bases). Germline CDR1 reads SEHNR; CDR2 reads FQNEAQ (reference sequence). Trimming stripped 1 base from V and 3 bases from J, with 14 bases between. There are 16 residues in the CDR3. This chain's CDR3 is CASSLGSSGGTDTQYF. The CDR3 DNA reads as TGTGCCAGCAGCTTAGGGAGTAGTGGGGGGACAGATACGCAGTATTTT.

CDR3: CAISTQGQGRAEQFF. The CDR3 DNA reads as TGTGCCATATCAACCCAGGGACAGGGTCGGGCTGAGCAGTTCTTC. The chain links TRBV19 to TRBJ2-1; 9 positions agree with TRBD1. V was pared by 10 bases and J by 9 bases, with 16 bases of the junction left unmatched. The CDR3 runs 15 residues. CDR1 and CDR2 from the germline V gene are LNHDA and SQIVND (reference sequence).